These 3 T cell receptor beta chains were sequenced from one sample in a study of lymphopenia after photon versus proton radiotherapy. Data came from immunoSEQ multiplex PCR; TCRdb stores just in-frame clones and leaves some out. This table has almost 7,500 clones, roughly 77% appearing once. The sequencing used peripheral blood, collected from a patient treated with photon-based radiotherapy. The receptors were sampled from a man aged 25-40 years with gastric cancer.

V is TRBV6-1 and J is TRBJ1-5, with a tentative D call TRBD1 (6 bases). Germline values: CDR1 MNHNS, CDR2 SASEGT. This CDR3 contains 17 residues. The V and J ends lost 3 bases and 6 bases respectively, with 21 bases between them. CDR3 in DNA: TGTGCCAGCAGTGATTACCCTACAGGGAGCGGCGGTCAGCCCCAGCATTTT. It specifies CASSDYPTGSGGQPQHF.

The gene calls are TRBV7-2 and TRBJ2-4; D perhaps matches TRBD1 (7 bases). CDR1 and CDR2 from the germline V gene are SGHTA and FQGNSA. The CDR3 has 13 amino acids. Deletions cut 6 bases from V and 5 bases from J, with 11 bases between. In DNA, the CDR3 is TGTGCCAGCAGGCAGGGGGGCGAAAACATTCAGTACTTC. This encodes CASRQGGENIQYF.

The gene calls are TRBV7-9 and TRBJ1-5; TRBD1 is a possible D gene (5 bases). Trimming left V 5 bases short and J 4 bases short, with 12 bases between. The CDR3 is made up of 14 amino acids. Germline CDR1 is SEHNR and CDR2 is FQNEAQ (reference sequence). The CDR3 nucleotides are TGTGCCAGCAGCCCCGGGGGGTCGAATCAGCCCCAGCATTTT. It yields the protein CASSPGGSNQPQHF.